This entry lists 9 T cell receptor delta chains sequenced from one sample in a study of Vδ1+ human thymocytes. The antigens these receptors bind are not known. Study results and limitations: Highly polyclonal TRG and TRD repertoires with Gaussian CDR3 length distributions appeared in thymus.

RNA was extracted from the cells and then reverse transcribed. The CDR3 regions were amplified by multiplex PCR from V-gene primers to a constant-region primer. TCRdb ran CATT on the multiplex PCR reads. The sample contains about 25,000 delta-chain clones, under 8% of which appear only once. The sample comprised Vdelta1+ gamma-delta thymocytes from the thymus. Indicated subset: FACS-sorted CD3+ TCRalphabeta- TCRVdelta1+ TCRVdelta2- thymocytes. These TCRs come from a girl under three years old who had congenital heart surgery.

In the case of this clone: A clone one base away is much larger, so this may be a read error. The rearrangement uses TRAV29/DV5 and TRDJ1; D could derive from TRDD2 or TRDD3 (5 bases each). V was clipped by 0 bases and J by 0 bases, with 27 bases between them. This CDR3 contains 20 residues. Germline lookup yields CDR1 NSMFDY and CDR2 ISSIKDK. This CDR3 reads CAASVLPTWRIKRDTDKLIF. CDR3 DNA: TGTGCAGCAAGCGTCCTCCCTACCTGGAGGATAAAACGGGACACCGATAAACTCATCTTT.

The chain uses TRDV1 and TRDJ1; 10 bases align to TRDD3. With V trimmed by 6 bases and J by 2 bases, 18 bases remained unmatched. The length of the CDR3 is 19 residues. Germline V gene sequence: CDR1 TSWWSYY, CDR2 QGS. The CDR3 sequence is CALGGGIRGVERGTDKLIF. The CDR3 coding sequence is TGTGCTCTTGGAGGGGGGATACGGGGTGTTGAGCGTGGGACCGATAAACTCATCTTT.

In its sample, this clone was seen a few times. The rearrangement joins TRDV1 to TRDJ1, with a weak D call TRDD3 (5 bases). The CDR3 spans 16 residues. CDR1 and CDR2 from the germline V gene are TSWWSYY and QGS. V lost 1 base to trimming and J lost 10 bases, with 22 bases between them. CDR3 sequence reads: CALGERHAGAKCGLIF. CDR3 nucleotides: TGTGCTCTTGGGGAACGCCACGCGGGGGCTAAATGCGGACTCATCTTT.

This clone was observed a handful of times. This chain uses TRDV1 with TRDJ1; maybe TRDD3 (10 bases). The V end lost 4 bases, the J end lost 4 bases, and 34 bases lay between the germline ends. The germline V gene encodes CDR1 TSWWSYY and CDR2 QGS. The CDR3 is 21 amino acids. The CDR3 nucleotides read TGTGCTCTTGGGGGCCGCCTTCCTACGGTGGGGGATACTGGTGCGTACGATAAACTCATCTTT. Translated, it gives CALGGRLPTVGDTGAYDKLIF.

Regarding this clone: It may be a read error: a sequence one base away is much more abundant. The chain employs TRDV2 and TRDJ3; the match to TRDD3 covers 10 bases. Germline lookup yields CDR1 GEAIGNYY and CDR2 EKD. CDR3 length: 21 amino acids. The CDR3 bases are TGTGCCTGTGTCACCGTTAGGACTGGGGGATCCGGTTGCTGGGACACCCGACAGATGTTTTTC. Residues: CACVTVRTGGSGCWDTRQMFF.

This clone came up a few times. V gene TRDV1 combines with J gene TRDJ2; 12 nucleotides agree with TRDD3. Germline V gene lookup returns CDR1 TSWWSYY and CDR2 QGS. The CDR3 extends over 29 amino acids. After removal of 0 bases from V and 0 bases from J, the junction contained 35 bases not matched to a gene. Here the CDR3 reads CALGELEKGTVFLPVLGDTPRPLTAQLFF. The CDR3 nucleotides read TGTGCTCTTGGGGAACTAGAGAAGGGTACTGTCTTCCTACCCGTACTGGGGGATACTCCTCGACCTTTGACAGCACAACTCTTCTTT.

This clone was detected a few times. The chain is built from TRDV1 and TRDJ1; 8 bases map to TRDD3. The V gene end was trimmed by 6 bases and the J gene end by 0 bases; junction bases not matched to a gene: 27. The V gene's germline CDR1 is TSWWSYY and CDR2 QGS. CDR3 length: 22 amino acids. In DNA form, the CDR3 reads TGTGCTCTTGGCCCCCCAGCTCCTTACTGGGGGTTATCGGCCAGGTACACCGATAAACTCATCTTT. This codes for CALGPPAPYWGLSARYTDKLIF.

The chain is built from TRDV1 and TRDJ1, with 7 bases lining up with TRDD3. This CDR3 has 18 residues. Germline V lookup: CDR1 TSWWSYY, CDR2 QGS. V trimming: 4 bases; J trimming: 3 bases; junction bases outside the gene matches: 17. Here the CDR3 DNA reads TGTGCTCTTGGGGGAATCAGGGGGATCCCCGATAGTCCCGATAAACTCATCTTT. This gives the protein CALGGIRGIPDSPDKLIF.

This clone was detected a few times. The chain uses TRDV1 and TRDJ1, with 11 bases lining up with TRDD3. Unmatched junction bases numbered 17, after V lost 0 bases and J lost 2 bases. The CDR3 runs to 21 residues. Looked up from germline, CDR1 is TSWWSYY and CDR2 is QGS. CDR3 sequence reads: CALGELSGVLGDSGGTDKLIF. The CDR3 DNA follows: TGTGCTCTTGGGGAACTCAGCGGCGTACTGGGGGATAGCGGGGGTACCGATAAACTCATCTTT.